Listed here are 15 T cell receptor beta chains from one sample, sequenced in a study of molecular identifiers for immune sequencing clone quantification. TCRdb called the PCR reads again in MiXCR, with one record for every CDR3 protein. The table has roughly 100,000 distinct CDR3 sequences, about a third seen once. Sequencing input: naive CD8+ T cells from blood, with Jurkat cell RNA spiked in. Subset reported: FACS-sorted CD8+CD4-CCR7+CD45RA+ naive T cells. The origin of the receptors is a human donor in good health. Some libraries in this study had Jurkat cell RNA spiked in.

The chain carries TRBV6-2 or TRBV6-3 and TRBJ2-7; a possible D gene is TRBD2 (5 bases). Trimming cost V 2 bases and J 0 bases, with 11 bases left between them. The length of the CDR3 is 15 residues. Per the germline V gene, CDR1 is MNHEY and CDR2 is SVGEGT. The DNA of the CDR3 is TGTGCCAGCAGTTACCCCGCGAGGGCCTCCTACGAGCAGTACTTC. Its protein product is CASSYPARASYEQYF.

As regards this clonotype: A much larger clone sits a single nucleotide away, making a read error possible. V is TRBV7-9 and J is TRBJ2-6; 7 bases fit TRBD1. The V gene end was trimmed by 1 base and the J gene end by 2 bases; junction bases not matched to a gene: 5. Per the germline V gene, CDR1 is SEHNR and CDR2 is FQNEAQ (reference sequence). This CDR3 is built from 17 residues. CDR3 residues: CASSLDRGLPGANVLTF. The DNA for the CDR3 is TGTGCCAGCAGCTTAGACAGGGGCCTTCCTGGGGCCAACGTCCTGACTTTC.

Only a few counts were recorded for this clonotype. The rearrangement links TRBV12-3 or TRBV12-4 to TRBJ1-5, with 9 bases that match TRBD1. The CDR3 is 14 residues long. Losses at the gene ends were 4 bases for V and 6 bases for J; bases not matched to a gene: 4. The CDR3 nucleotides read TGTGCCAGCAGTTATACAGGGGGCGGTCAGCCCCAGCATTTT. It encodes CASSYTGGGQPQHF.

This sequence joins TRBV7-9 and TRBJ2-7; weak D call: TRBD1 (5 bases). Germline V gene data show CDR1 as SEHNR and CDR2 as FQNEAQ (reference sequence). The CDR3 runs 12 residues. Trimming cost V 4 bases and J 4 bases, with 8 bases left between them. The CDR3 loop is CASSSAGYEQYF. CDR3 DNA: TGTGCCAGCAGCTCCGCAGGGTACGAGCAGTACTTC. The variable domain in full, with the rest retrieved from reference TRBV7-9 and TRBJ2-7, is DTGVSQNPRHKITKRGQNVTFRCDPISEHNRLYWYRQTLGQGPEFLTYFQNEAQLEKSRLLSDRFSAERPKGSFSTLEIQRTEQGDSAMYLCASSSAGYEQYFGPGTRLTVT.

Comments on this clonotype: A read error may produce the germline difference seen at one junction end. The gene calls are TRBV10-3 and TRBJ1-1, with D perhaps TRBD1 (5 bases). Germline CDR1 is ENHRY and CDR2 is SYGVKD. CDR3 length: 13 amino acids. The CDR3 nucleotides are TGTGCCACCGACGAGGGGTTTGGGACTGAAGCTATCTTT. Encoded protein: CATDEGFGTEAIF.

This clonotype was seen more than once but under ten times. J is TRBJ2-2 and V is TRBV9; D ambiguous. Germline V gene data show CDR1 as SGDLS and CDR2 as YYNGEE. CDR3 size: 15 residues. V was pared by 3 bases and J by 7 bases, with 16 bases between. CDR3 sequence reads: CASSAWAWKGGELFF. CDR3 nucleotide sequence: TGTGCCAGCAGCGCCTGGGCCTGGAAGGGCGGGGAGCTGTTTTTT.

This clonotype was counted many times. The chain links TRBV20-1 to TRBJ2-2; 10 bases align to TRBD1. CDR1 DFQATT and CDR2 SNEGSKA come from the germline V gene (reference sequence). V trimming: 0 bases; J trimming: 4 bases; junction bases outside the gene matches: 5. The CDR3 has 16 residues. The CDR3 loop reads CSARDRTGGRTGELFF. As DNA, the CDR3 is TGCAGTGCTAGAGATCGGACAGGGGGTCGCACCGGGGAGCTGTTTTTT.

The genes are TRBV6-2 or TRBV6-3 and TRBJ2-1; D gene unclear. The V end lost 2 bases, the J end lost 6 bases, and 5 bases lay between the germline ends. Looked up from germline, CDR1 is MNHEY and CDR2 is SVGEGT. The length of the CDR3 is 12 residues. In nucleotides, the CDR3 is TGTGCCAGCAGTTACGCCGCCAATGAGCAGTTCTTC. Translation gives CASSYAANEQFF.

This clonotype has more than one count but fewer than ten. The chain recombines TRBV7-2 with TRBJ2-2; D possibly corresponds to TRBD2 (6 bases). Deletions cut 3 bases from V and 6 bases from J, with 23 bases between. The CDR3 has 18 amino acids. The germline gives CDR1 SGHTA, CDR2 FQGNSA. The CDR3 bases are TGTGCCAGCAGCTTGCGGTTGGGACTGAGGTACAAAGCCGGGGAGCTGTTTTTT. It codes for CASSLRLGLRYKAGELFF.

A few counts support this clonotype. The chain joins TRBV2 to TRBJ1-1; 9 bases match TRBD1. The CDR3 is 17 amino acids. CDR1 SNHLY and CDR2 FYNNEI come from the germline V gene. The V segment lost 6 bases and the J segment 6 bases; nucleotides outside the gene matches: 17. The CDR3 nucleotides read TGTGCCAGCAGAGCCGTCCCGGGACAGGGAGGGGCCGCTGAAGCTTTCTTT. Translation: CASRAVPGQGGAAEAFF.

The chain recombines TRBV11-2 with TRBJ2-3; the D is unclear. Trimming left V 1 base short and J 10 bases short, with 9 bases between. This CDR3 contains 12 residues. Germline lookup yields CDR1 SGHAT and CDR2 FQNNGV. CDR3 sequence reads: CASSLGMLAQYF. The CDR3 DNA follows: TGTGCCAGCAGCTTAGGTATGCTTGCGCAGTATTTT.

Notes on this clonotype: A much larger clone is a single base away; this may be a read error. The chain is built from TRBV12-3 or TRBV12-4 and TRBJ2-7, with D possibly matching TRBD2 (5 bases). The CDR3 is 12 amino acids. V was clipped by 2 bases and J by 7 bases, with 9 bases between them. CDR3 nucleotides: TGTGCCAGCAGTTTACAGGAGCGGGAGCAGTACTTC. Protein sequence: CASSLQEREQYF.

This clonotype has just a few counts. The chain couples TRBV7-8 to TRBJ2-7; D is ambiguous. Germline V gene lookup returns CDR1 SGHVS and CDR2 FQNEAQ. V gave up 3 bases and J gave up 2 bases, with 11 bases separating them. The CDR3 covers 14 residues. The CDR3, as DNA: TGTGCCAGCAGCTTTACAGCCCTCACCTACGAGCAGTACTTC. As protein: CASSFTALTYEQYF. The full variable domain, its missing parts supplied by reference TRBV7-8 and TRBJ2-7, is GAGVSQSPRYKVAKRGQDVALRCDPISGHVSLFWYQQALGQGPEFLTYFQNEAQLDKSGLPSDRFFAERPEGSVSTLKIQRTQQEDSAVYLCASSFTALTYEQYFGPGTRLTVT.

Only one count was recorded for this clonotype. Germline and junction disagree at one end, which may indicate a read error. The chain uses TRBV14 and TRBJ2-2; D uncertain. Per the germline V gene, CDR1 is SGHDN and CDR2 is FVKESK. The CDR3 extends over 14 amino acids. CDR3 coding DNA: TGTGCCAGCGGCCAAGTGGAACCACCCGGGGAGCTGTTTTTT. This translates into CASGQVEPPGELFF.

This chain connects TRBV6-6 to TRBJ2-7; 7 bases fit TRBD2. This CDR3 is built from 15 residues. Per the germline V gene, CDR1 is MNHNY and CDR2 is SVGAGI (reference sequence). The V gene end was trimmed by 0 bases and the J gene end by 7 bases; junction bases not matched to a gene: 9. The CDR3 sequence is CASSYSLAAGGEQYF. CDR3 in DNA: TGTGCCAGCAGTTACTCGCTGGCAGCCGGGGGGGAGCAGTACTTC.